One sample yielded the 24 T cell receptor beta chains listed below, sequenced in a study of response to subunit inactivated influenza vaccine. Using its own MiXCR run on the RT-PCR reads, TCRdb lists one record per CDR3 protein. The sample consists of under 950,000 distinct CDR3 sequences, approximately 22% of them appearing once. Material: PBMCs from blood, obtained about 5 days after vaccination. These receptors came from a man between 45 and 60 years old who received an inactivated influenza vaccine.

This rearrangement joins TRBV20-1 to TRBJ2-7, with TRBD1 matching over 8 bases. Germline V gene lookup returns CDR1 DFQATT and CDR2 SNEGSKA (reference sequence). The CDR3 sequence is 14 residues long. V dropped 1 base and J dropped 5; count of bases not matched to a gene: 7. The CDR3 region is CSARGSTGGNEQYF. CDR3 sequence (DNA): TGCAGTGCTAGAGGCTCAACAGGGGGGAACGAGCAGTACTTC.

The chain uses TRBV21-1 and TRBJ2-3; the table's D gene call, TRBD1, was not cross checked with the DNA. TRBV21-1 counts as a pseudogene. The CDR3 loop spans 15 amino acids. The CDR3 coding sequence is TGTGCCAGCAGCAAAAAACAGGTGAACACAGATACGCAGTATTTT. It yields the protein CASSKKQVNTDTQYF.

The chain is built from TRBV5-6 and TRBJ2-4, with 10 bases that match TRBD1. In germline, CDR1 is SGHDT, CDR2 YYEEEE. After removal of 4 bases from V and 1 base from J, the junction contained 2 bases not matched to a gene. The CDR3 consists of 15 residues. CDR3 in DNA: TGTGCCAGCAGCCCGGGACAGGGGGCCAAAAACATTCAGTACTTC. Protein: CASSPGQGAKNIQYF. Supplemented by reference TRBV5-6 and TRBJ2-4, the full variable domain reads DAGVTQSPTHLIKTRGQQVTLRCSPKSGHDTVSWYQQALGQGPQFIFQYYEEEERQRGNFPDRFSGHQFPNYSSELNVNALLLGDSALYLCASSPGQGAKNIQYFGAGTRLSVL.

This clonotype was counted only a few times. V and J are TRBV6-5 and TRBJ2-1, with 10 positions matching TRBD2. CDR1 is MNHEY and CDR2 is SVGAGI in the germline V gene. The trim removed 5 bases at V and 8 bases at J, leaving 3 bases unmatched. This CDR3 has 13 residues. CDR3 sequence: CASSTSGIDEQFF. CDR3 bases: TGTGCCAGCAGTACTAGCGGGATAGATGAGCAGTTCTTC.

This clonotype appeared a few times. The chain is built from TRBV6-5 and TRBJ2-5; D not certain. Germline CDR1 MNHEY, CDR2 SVGAGI. Trimming pared 0 bases from V and 3 bases from J, leaving 5 bases between. This CDR3 has 13 amino acids. DNA for the CDR3: TGTGCCAGCAGTTACTCGCCAAAAGAGACCCAGTACTTC. This gives the protein CASSYSPKETQYF.

The V and J genes are TRBV7-9 and TRBJ2-2, with a possible D match to TRBD1 (6 bases). The length of the CDR3 is 17 residues. CDR1 and CDR2 from the germline V gene are SEHNR and FQNEAQ (reference sequence). Trimming cost V 4 bases and J 4 bases, with 19 bases left between them. Here the CDR3 reads CASSSSEQGSLTGELFF. Written as DNA, the CDR3 is TGTGCCAGCAGCTCAAGCGAACAGGGTTCCCTCACCGGGGAGCTGTTTTTT.

This clonotype has at least ten counts. V and J are TRBV9 and TRBJ2-1, with no clear D. Germline V gene lookup returns CDR1 SGDLS and CDR2 YYNGEE. V lost 3 bases, J lost 5 bases, and 18 bases lay in between. The CDR3 sequence is 16 residues long. CDR3 sequence: CASSAPTGVSNNEQFF. The CDR3 region has the DNA TGTGCCAGCAGCGCCCCCACTGGCGTCTCGAACAATGAGCAGTTCTTC.

This clonotype was seen once. This chain connects TRBV27 to TRBJ2-7, with D uncertain. The CDR3 spans 14 residues. Germline-derived CDR1 and CDR2 are MNHEY and SMNVEV (reference sequence). Trimming cost V 6 bases and J 0 bases, with 12 bases left between them. CDR3 nucleotide sequence: TGTGCCAGCAGCGTAGGACGGAGCTCCTACGAGCAGTACTTC. Translating it yields CASSVGRSSYEQYF.

The count of this clonotype is one. The rearrangement uses TRBV7-8 and TRBJ2-1; TRBD2 aligns across 13 bases. J was trimmed by 4 bases and V by 5 bases; bases with no gene match: 5. Germline V gives CDR1 SGHVS, CDR2 FQNEAQ. CDR3 length: 16 residues. The CDR3 region is CASSVGTSGVYNEQFF. CDR3 DNA sequence: TGTGCCAGCAGCGTGGGGACTAGCGGGGTTTACAATGAGCAGTTCTTC.

This clonotype was counted between two and nine times. The chain employs TRBV27 and TRBJ1-5; 9 nucleotides line up with TRBD1. Germline CDR1 MNHEY, CDR2 SMNVEV (reference sequence). The CDR3 covers 16 residues. V lost 6 bases to trimming and J lost 2 bases; unmatched junction nucleotides: 8. The CDR3 coding sequence is TGTGCCAGCAGCTCATTACAGGGGGCCGGCAATCAGCCCCAGCATTTT. It codes for CASSSLQGAGNQPQHF.

This rearrangement joins TRBV4-1 to TRBJ2-2, with 7 bases lining up with TRBD1. Germline V gives CDR1 MGHRA, CDR2 YSYEKL. CDR3 length equals 14 residues. Trimming cost V 8 bases and J 2 bases; bases outside gene matches: 5. Here the CDR3 DNA reads TGCGCCAGCGGGCAGGGGGAAAACACCGGGGAGCTGTTTTTT. Its translation: CASGQGENTGELFF.

The chain uses TRBV9 and TRBJ2-3; D may correspond to TRBD1 or TRBD2 (6 bases each). Trimming took off 0 bases at V and 4 bases at J, with 15 bases between the two ends. The CDR3 sequence is 16 residues long. From germline, CDR1 is SGDLS and CDR2 YYNGEE. CDR3 protein: CASSVEGGNLADTQYF. For the CDR3, the DNA is TGTGCCAGCAGCGTAGAGGGGGGAAATCTCGCAGATACGCAGTATTTT.

This clonotype was observed a few times. The rearrangement uses TRBV5-1 and TRBJ2-2; D not resolved. V shed 0 bases and J shed 1 base, with 7 bases lying between them. The CDR3 length is 15 residues. Germline CDR1 SGHRS, CDR2 YFSETQ. CDR3 sequence (DNA): TGCGCCAGCAGCTTGGAACGGCTGAACACCGGGGAGCTGTTTTTT. Translated, it gives CASSLERLNTGELFF.

This clonotype has only a few counts. The V gene is TRBV12-3 or TRBV12-4, the J gene TRBJ2-7; 9 bases are shared with TRBD1. The trim removed 3 bases at V and 7 bases at J, leaving 16 bases unmatched. This CDR3 is built from 17 residues. The DNA of the CDR3 is TGTGCCAGCAGTTTTCTCGGAGCCTCTACAGGGGGCGGGGAGCAGTACTTC. Translation gives CASSFLGASTGGGEQYF.

This clonotype was found a few times. V is TRBV29-1 and J is TRBJ1-2; unclear D gene. The CDR3 extends over 14 amino acids. Germline V lookup: CDR1 SQVTM, CDR2 ANQGSEA. The V end was cut by 6 bases, the J end by 6 bases, with 20 bases between. The chain's CDR3 is CSVEPGAQANGYTF. The CDR3 DNA reads TGCAGCGTGGAGCCGGGAGCCCAGGCGAATGGCTACACCTTC.

This clonotype was seen only a few times. V gene TRBV5-1 combines with J gene TRBJ2-1; 9 nucleotides match TRBD2. The CDR3 totals 18 residues. The germline V gene encodes CDR1 SGHRS and CDR2 YFSETQ. With 1 base clipped from V and 2 bases from J, the junction kept 10 bases outside the gene matches. The CDR3 DNA reads TGCGCCAGCAGCTTGAGAACAATAGCGGGAGCCGCCTACAATGAGCAGTTCTTC. This encodes CASSLRTIAGAAYNEQFF.

This chain connects TRBV6-2 or TRBV6-3 to TRBJ2-6, with 11 bases identical to TRBD1. V lost 5 bases, J lost 2 bases, and 5 bases stayed unmatched. The V gene's germline CDR1 is MNHEY and CDR2 SVGEGT. The CDR3 totals 17 residues. CDR3 nucleotides: TGTGCCAGCAGTCCGGGACAGGGGGACCCTGGGGCCAACGTCCTGACTTTC. Amino acids: CASSPGQGDPGANVLTF.

The chain couples TRBV21-1 to TRBJ2-5; no check of the table's D call, TRBD2, against the DNA was made. TRBV21-1 represents a pseudogene. The CDR3 length is 18 residues. Written as DNA, the CDR3 is TGTGCCAGCAGCAAAGGGGAAGAGTCCAGCGGATTCCAAGAGACCCAGTACTTC. This codes for CASSKGEESSGFQETQYF.

V and J are TRBV2 and TRBJ2-3; possible D gene TRBD1, 6 bases. The CDR3 consists of 12 residues. V was shortened by 6 bases and J by 5 bases, with 9 bases between the two germline ends. CDR1 and CDR2 from the germline V gene are SNHLY and FYNNEI. CDR3 protein: CASRTGEDTQYF. The CDR3 region has the DNA TGTGCCAGCAGGACAGGCGAAGATACGCAGTATTTT. The whole variable domain, remainder taken from reference TRBV2 and TRBJ2-3, is EPEVTQTPSHQVTQMGQEVILRCVPISNHLYFYWYRQILGQKVEFLVSFYNNEISEKSEIFDDQFSVERPDGSNFTLKIRSTKLEDSAMYFCASRTGEDTQYFGPGTRLTVL.

The sample holds many counts of this clonotype. The rearrangement joins TRBV29-1 to TRBJ2-3, with 8 bases that match TRBD1. There are 12 residues in the CDR3. V was clipped by 7 bases and J by 10 bases; unmatched bases: 10. Germline V gives CDR1 SQVTM, CDR2 ANQGSEA. The CDR3 sequence: CSAGVRGQAQYF. The CDR3 nucleotides read TGCAGCGCCGGGGTCAGGGGGCAGGCGCAGTATTTT.

This clonotype was seen more than once but under ten times. The J gene is TRBJ2-2, the V gene TRBV3-1; 9 nucleotides align to TRBD1. Losses at the gene ends were 5 bases for V and 5 bases for J; bases not matched to a gene: 3. Germline-derived CDR1 and CDR2 are LGHDT and YNNKEL (reference sequence). The CDR3 runs to 14 residues. The CDR3 region has the DNA TGTGCCAGCAGCTGGACAGGGGATACCGGGGAGCTGTTTTTT. Its protein is CASSWTGDTGELFF.

This clonotype turned up a few times. The chain joins TRBV12-3 or TRBV12-4 to TRBJ1-2; D unclear. The V gene lost 5 bases and the J gene lost 0 bases, with 10 bases spanning the gap. The CDR3 loop spans 14 amino acids. The CDR3 coding sequence is TGTGCCAGCAGTCCCAATTCCGCTAACTATGGCTACACCTTC. Amino acid sequence: CASSPNSANYGYTF.

This clonotype appeared a few times. The chain has TRBV7-2 and TRBJ2-3; TRBD2 agrees at 7 bases. The CDR3 sequence is 15 residues long. V shed 5 bases, J shed 2 bases, and the junction held 7 bases outside the gene matches. Germline-derived CDR1 and CDR2 are SGHTA and FQGNSA. CDR3: CASSRAGPPTDTQYF. CDR3 nucleotides: TGTGCCAGCAGCCGAGCGGGACCTCCCACAGATACGCAGTATTTT. Variable domain in full (rest from reference TRBV7-2 and TRBJ2-3): GAGVSQSPSNKVTEKGKDVELRCDPISGHTALYWYRQSLGQGLEFLIYFQGNSAPDKSGLPSDRFSAERTGGSVSTLTIQRTQQEDSAVYLCASSRAGPPTDTQYFGPGTRLTVL.

This clonotype was counted only a few times. The rearrangement uses TRBV29-1 and TRBJ2-5; a weak D match, TRBD2 (6 bases). The V gene lost 7 bases and the J gene lost 1 base, with 13 bases spanning the gap. The CDR3 has 13 amino acids. The germline V gene encodes CDR1 SQVTM and CDR2 ANQGSEA. CDR3 nucleotide sequence: TGCAGCGGTGGGGGGAGGTTCCAAGAGACCCAGTACTTC. This translates into CSGGGRFQETQYF.